The rows below give T cell receptor beta chains drawn from one sample of a study of T cell repertoires in cytomegalovirus infection. TCRdb fed the reads into MiXCR, producing one record per CDR3 protein. The table has a few hundred thousand distinct CDR3 sequences, over 7.5% seen once. Sequencing was done on a sample of PBMCs. Receptors were obtained from a human donor in good health (CMV status not recorded). Some clones in this sample may be carry-over from other donors' samples. Each CDR3 is given with its conserved first and last residue. A D gene is named only where the DNA matches it firmly. Size is omitted from some rows. Given values are once, few, many or a class for expanded clones.

>TRBJ1-1|NA|TRBV5-5|few
TGTGCCAGCAGCCCGGAGAGGTTAAGAGACACTGAAGCTTTCTTT
CASSPERLRDTEAFF
>TRBJ1-2|NA|TRBV28|many
TGTGCCAGCAGTTTTTCAATGGCAGGGACGATTAATGGCTACACCTTC
CASSFSMAGTINGYTF
>TRBJ2-1|TRBD2|TRBV27|NA
TGTGCCAGCAGTTTTCCGGGACTAGGAAGAAATGAGCAGTTCTTC
CASSFPGLGRNEQFF
>TRBJ1-5|NA|TRBV30|many
TGTGCCTGGAGTGTTGATAGCAATCAGCCCCAGCATTTT
CAWSVDSNQPQHF
>TRBJ2-3|NA|TRBV2|NA
TGTGCCAGCAGTCCAGTACTAGCAGCGAGCACAGATACGCAGTATTTT
CASSPVLAASTDTQYF
>TRBJ1-2|NA|TRBV12-3/TRBV12-4|many
TGTGCCAGCAGTTTAGGAACAGGATACTATGGCTACACCTTC
CASSLGTGYYGYTF
>TRBJ2-1|TRBD2|TRBV12-3/TRBV12-4|few
TGTGCCAGCAGGGGAGGGCGGGGGGGAAGACAACTGAGCTCCTACAATGAGCAGTTCTTC
CASRGGRGGRQLSSYNEQFF
>TRBJ1-1|TRBD1|TRBV28|many
TGTGCCAGCAGTTTAATGGGACAGCTAGGAGGGTCTGAAGCTTTCTTT
CASSLMGQLGGSEAFF
>TRBJ1-1|NA|TRBV7-2|many
TGTGCCAGCAGCCGCATCTGGGGGACTGAAGCTTTCTTT
CASSRIWGTEAFF
>TRBJ1-4|TRBD1|TRBV4-2|few
TGTGCCAGCAGCCAAGATCGGGGACAGGGAGTCGAAAAACTGTTTTTT
CASSQDRGQGVEKLFF
>TRBJ1-1|TRBD1|TRBV30|few
TGTGCCTGCAAATCGGACAGGGGGTTCACTGAAGCTTTCTTT
CACKSDRGFTEAFF
>TRBJ1-2|NA|TRBV12-3/TRBV12-4|few
TGTGCCAGCAGTCTCGGTATCCCGGCGATCTATGGCTACACCTTC
CASSLGIPAIYGYTF
>TRBJ1-2|NA|TRBV6-1|few
TGTGCCAGCAGTCCATCGGACAGCCGTGTTGGCTACACCTTC
CASSPSDSRVGYTF
>TRBJ2-3|TRBD2|TRBV7-2|many
TGTGCCAGCAGCCAGACTAGCGGGGGGGCAGATACGCAGTATTTT
CASSQTSGGADTQYF
>TRBJ1-1|NA|TRBV28|NA
TGTGCCAGCAGTTCCCTCCCCACTGGGACTGAAGCTTTCTTT
CASSSLPTGTEAFF
>TRBJ2-1|TRBD1|TRBV19|many
TGTGCCAGTAGTACCCTAGGACAGGGGGCGCTCCGTGAGCAGTTCTTC
CASSTLGQGALREQFF
>TRBJ2-7|TRBD1|TRBV14|NA
TGTGCCAGCAGCCAAGGTCCCACAGGGGTTGACAAGTACGAGCAGTACTTC
CASSQGPTGVDKYEQYF
>TRBJ2-5|NA|TRBV7-4|few
TGTGCCAGCAGCGAGACCCTGGAGGTAGAGACCCAGTACTTC
CASSETLEVETQYF
>TRBJ2-4|TRBD2|TRBV7-2|many
TGTGCCAGCAGCTTGATTAGCGGGAGGGGGGCCAAAAACATTCAGTACTTC
CASSLISGRGAKNIQYF
>TRBJ1-6|NA|TRBV6-1|NA
TGTGCCAGCCGCTGGTCCTGGTCAGAAAATTCACCCCTCCACTTT
CASRWSWSENSPLHF
>TRBJ2-2|TRBD2|TRBV7-2|many
TGTGCCAGCAGCTTAGCGCGGGGGTTCCAGCGGGGGGGAGGAACCGGGGAGCTGTTTTTT
CASSLARGFQRGGGTGELFF
>TRBJ1-2|NA|TRBV4-3|NA
TGCGCCAGCAGACAGGGCGTCCCGGGTTTCTATGGCTACACCTTC
CASRQGVPGFYGYTF
>TRBJ1-2|NA|TRBV19|many
TGTGCCGGCTCAAGGACTAACTATGGCTACACCTTC
CAGSRTNYGYTF
>TRBJ2-7|TRBD2|TRBV27|once
TGTGCCAGCAGTTTGTTGTGGGCGGGAGGGCCCTACGAGCAGTACTTC
CASSLLWAGGPYEQYF
>TRBJ2-1|TRBD2|TRBV6-5|many
TGTGCCAGCAGTTACTTTTCGACTAGCGGGAGAGAGCAGTTCTTC
CASSYFSTSGREQFF
>TRBJ1-2|NA|TRBV7-2|many
TGTGCCAGCAGCTTCCTATCCAGGGGAGCAACTAACTATGGCTACACCTTC
CASSFLSRGATNYGYTF
>TRBJ2-1|TRBD1|TRBV19|few
TGTGCCAGTAGTATGAACAGGGGGCTGGATGAGCAGTTCTTC
CASSMNRGLDEQFF
>TRBJ1-1|NA|TRBV14|NA
TGTGCCAGCAGCCAGGGCCGCCCCACCGGGAACACTGAAGCTTTCTTT
CASSQGRPTGNTEAFF
>TRBJ2-5|NA|TRBV11-2|many
TGTGCCAGCAGCTTCGGCCCTTCCGGAGAGACCCAGTACTTC
CASSFGPSGETQYF
>TRBJ2-7|TRBD1|TRBV20-1|NA
TGCAGTGCAGGGACAGGGAGCTACGAGCAGTACTTC
CSAGTGSYEQYF
>TRBJ2-3|TRBD2|TRBV7-3|many
TGTGCCAGCAGCCCCACTGGGGAGGGAAATACGCAGTATTTT
CASSPTGEGNTQYF
>TRBJ1-1|NA|TRBV12-5|few
TGTGCTAGCGGAACAGGGTTGGGTGCTGAAGCTTTCTTT
CASGTGLGAEAFF
>TRBJ1-6|NA|TRBV4-1|NA
TGCGCCAGCAGCCAACCAAACCCAAGGAGCTCCTATAATTCACCCCTCCACTTT
CASSQPNPRSSYNSPLHF
>TRBJ2-7|TRBD2|TRBV28|many
TGTGCCAGCAGTCCCCCGGGACTAGTCTACGAGCAGTACTTC
CASSPPGLVYEQYF
>TRBJ1-2|NA|TRBV20-1|few
TGCAGTGCTAGAAAAATGGCCAGGGACCATGGCTACACCTTC
CSARKMARDHGYTF
>TRBJ2-3|NA|TRBV11-2|few
TGTGCCAGCAGCCGGATCACAGATACGCAGTATTTT
CASSRITDTQYF
>TRBJ2-5|NA|TRBV20-1|few
TGCAGTGCTAGGGACGAGCGGTCTGAGACCCAGTACTTC
CSARDERSETQYF
>TRBJ2-5|NA|TRBV6-1|few
TGTGCCAGCAGTTATTTCGGAAGGGGGGAGACCCAGTACTTC
CASSYFGRGETQYF
>TRBJ2-1|NA|TRBV25-1|many
TGTGCCAGCACGAGGGGGACGGAGGGCAATGAGCAGTTCTTC
CASTRGTEGNEQFF
>TRBJ2-3|NA|TRBV24-1|many
TGTGCCACCAGTGACCCGGACCCTTCGGGCACAGATACGCAGTATTTT
CATSDPDPSGTDTQYF
>TRBJ2-7|NA|TRBV20-1|few
TGCAGTGCCCCGGGGCTTGAGTGGGGCTCCTACGAGCAGTACTTC
CSAPGLEWGSYEQYF
>TRBJ2-2|NA|TRBV6-2/TRBV6-3|few
TGTGCCAGCAGTTACATCAGGTCGGCCACCGGGGAGCTGTTTTTT
CASSYIRSATGELFF
>TRBJ1-1|NA|TRBV7-6|many
TGTGCCAGCACACCCACGGGCGGACATTTGAACACTGAAGCTTTCTTT
CASTPTGGHLNTEAFF
>TRBJ2-7|TRBD2|TRBV20-1|many
TGCAGTGCTAGAGATATAGGGACTAGTCCCTACGAGCAGTACTTC
CSARDIGTSPYEQYF
>TRBJ2-7|NA|TRBV28|NA
TGTGCCAGCAGTTTTTTGACGGGCGCGGGGGAGCAGTACTTC
CASSFLTGAGEQYF
>TRBJ1-5|TRBD1|TRBV7-2|many
TGTGCCAGCAGACGAGACAGGGGGCGGGGTCAGCCCCAGCATTTT
CASRRDRGRGQPQHF
>TRBJ2-7|TRBD2|TRBV7-2|NA
TGTGCCAGCAGCTTATACCGGGGGGGGTCCTACGAGCAGTACTTC
CASSLYRGGSYEQYF
>TRBJ2-3|NA|TRBV7-2|many
TGTGCCAGCAGCTACGGGGACGGCGCAAGTGGTACGCAGTATTTT
CASSYGDGASGTQYF
>TRBJ2-5|TRBD1|TRBV7-2|few
TGTGCCAGCAGCGACCGACAGGGGGCGAGGGAGACCCAGTACTTC
CASSDRQGARETQYF
>TRBJ2-5|NA|TRBV7-3|NA
TGTGCCAGCAGCCGGGGGCCCATGGAGACCCAGTACTTC
CASSRGPMETQYF
>TRBJ1-6|NA|TRBV14|NA
TGTGCCAGCAGCCGAGGGGGAAGTTCACCCCTCCACTTT
CASSRGGSSPLHF
>TRBJ2-7|TRBD2|TRBV7-6|many
TGTGCCAGCAGCTTAGAGAGCGGGGGACCCTACGAGCAGTACTTC
CASSLESGGPYEQYF
>TRBJ1-6|NA|TRBV12-3/TRBV12-4|NA
TGTGCCAGCCTGGGTGGGTCGGCAGTTAATTCACCCCTCCACTTT
CASLGGSAVNSPLHF